The rows below give T cell receptor beta chains drawn from one sample of a study of blood T cell repertoires in COVID-19. The data were produced by immunoSEQ multiplex PCR, yet TCRdb's version contains in-frame clones alone and is incomplete. The sample has 60,000 to 75,000 clones, less than 80% seen once. Sequencing was carried out using peripheral blood. These receptors were taken from a man aged 60 to 75 with active or convalescent COVID-19. The CDR3 runs from the conserved cysteine through the conserved F or W. D genes are given only for firm matches. Clone sizes are given selectively: once, few, many, or a class where the clone is expanded.

TRBJ1-1 | 13 | . | . | TRBV7-6 | CASSLGQFTEAFF | TGTGCCAGCAGCTTAGGACAGTTCACTGAAGCTTTCTTT
TRBJ2-5 | 16 | . | TRBD2 | TRBV25-1 | CASSDTRGGLGETQYF | TGTGCCAGCAGCGATACCCGGGGGGGCTTGGGAGAGACCCAGTACTTC
TRBJ1-3 | 17 | . | . | TRBV18 | CASSPRRQDLSGNTIYF | TGTGCCAGCTCACCGAGACGACAGGACCTCTCTGGAAACACCATATATTTT
TRBJ2-6 | 16 | . | . | TRBV5-1 | CASSLIVGAGANVLTF | TGCGCCAGCAGCCTGATCGTGGGCGCTGGGGCCAACGTCCTGACTTTC
TRBJ2-5 | 14 | . | TRBD1 | TRBV9 | CASSKTGVQETQYF | TGTGCCAGCAGCAAAACAGGGGTCCAAGAGACCCAGTACTTC
TRBJ2-7 | 17 | . | TRBD1 | TRBV9 | CASSEGTGNWKSYEQYF | TGTGCCAGCAGCGAGGGGACAGGCAACTGGAAATCCTACGAGCAGTACTTC
TRBJ2-5 | 16 | many | . | TRBV2 | CASRAWEGGLEETQYF | TGTGCCAGCAGGGCATGGGAGGGGGGCCTAGAAGAGACCCAGTACTTC
TRBJ1-1 | 17 | . | TRBD1 | TRBV4-2 | CASSRHSRGAFNTEAFF | TGTGCCAGCAGCCGGCACTCCAGGGGGGCCTTTAACACTGAAGCTTTCTTT
TRBJ2-2 | 15 | . | . | TRBV24-1 | CATSETDRSSGELFF | TGTGCCACCAGTGAGACTGACAGGTCCTCCGGGGAGCTGTTTTTT
TRBJ2-3 | 16 | . | TRBD2 | TRBV18 | CASSPGTSGFTDTQYF | TGTGCCAGCTCACCCGGGACTAGCGGATTCACAGATACGCAGTATTTT
TRBJ1-3 | 17 | . | . | TRBV27 | CASSLSPRPRSGNTIYF | TGTGCCAGCAGTTTAAGCCCCAGGCCGCGCTCTGGAAACACCATATATTTT
TRBJ1-5 | 15 | . | TRBD1 | TRBV24-1 | CATSETGGRGQPQHF | TGTGCCACCAGTGAGACAGGGGGCAGGGGCCAGCCCCAGCATTTT
TRBJ2-7 | 15 | . | . | TRBV21-1 | CASSSGASGGYEQYF | TGTGCCAGCAGCTCTGGGGCTAGCGGGGGTTACGAGCAGTACTTC
TRBJ2-6 | 16 | . | TRBD1 | TRBV19 | CASSETGVSGANVLTF | TGTGCCAGTTCCGAGACAGGGGTTTCTGGGGCCAACGTCCTGACTTTC
TRBJ1-5 | 17 | once | TRBD1 | TRBV7-2 | CASSLATGGRGNQPQHF | TGTGCCAGCAGCTTAGCGACAGGGGGAAGGGGCAATCAGCCCCAGCATTTT
TRBJ1-5 | 16 | . | . | TRBV28 | CASNRVRGSSNQPQHF | TGTGCCAGCAATAGAGTTAGGGGTTCGAGCAATCAGCCCCAGCATTTT
TRBJ1-1 | 15 | . | . | TRBV10-3 | CAISESKGGITEAFF | TGTGCCATCAGTGAGTCGAAGGGAGGAATCACTGAAGCTTTCTTT
TRBJ2-5 | 17 | . | . | TRBV21-1 | CASSAASDRNLRETQYF | TGTGCCAGCAGCGCAGCCTCGGACAGGAACCTCCGTGAGACCCAGTACTTC
TRBJ2-7 | 15 | . | . | TRBV5-5 | CASSLIRGSAYEQYF | TGTGCCAGCAGCTTGATCAGGGGATCGGCCTACGAGCAGTACTTC
TRBJ2-3 | 13 | . | . | TRBV5-6 | CASSLRVLDTQYF | TGTGCCAGCAGCTTACGGGTTTTAGATACGCAGTATTTT
TRBJ1-3 | 16 | . | TRBD1 | TRBV10-3 | CAIRYSGQSSGNTIYF | TGTGCCATCAGGTACTCGGGACAGAGCTCTGGAAACACCATATATTTT
TRBJ2-7 | 15 | . | . | TRBV27 | CASSLMGHPRHEQYF | TGTGCCAGCAGTTTAATGGGGCATCCTCGCCACGAGCAGTACTTC
TRBJ2-1 | 16 | . | TRBD2 | TRBV10-2 | CASSGLAGDRYNEQFF | TGCGCCAGCAGTGGACTAGCGGGGGACCGGTACAATGAGCAGTTCTTC
TRBJ1-5 | 13 | . | . | TRBV30 | CAWSVAGNQPQHF | TGTGCCTGGAGTGTGGCGGGGAATCAGCCCCAGCATTTT
TRBJ2-3 | 14 | . | . | TRBV5-4 | CASTPASGTDTQYF | TGTGCCAGCACCCCCGCTAGCGGCACAGATACGCAGTATTTT
TRBJ2-2 | 15 | . | TRBD2 | TRBV27 | CASSLNLAGIGELFF | TGTGCCAGCAGTTTAAATCTAGCGGGGATCGGGGAGCTGTTTTTT
TRBJ2-1 | 16 | few | TRBD2 | TRBV7-3 | CASSQAGTSAYNEQFF | TGTGCCAGCAGCCAGGCCGGGACTAGCGCCTACAATGAGCAGTTCTTC
TRBJ2-1 | 16 | . | TRBD1 | TRBV20-1 | CSASPGQGSSYNEQFF | TGCAGTGCTAGTCCGGGACAGGGAAGCTCCTACAATGAGCAGTTCTTC
TRBJ1-1 | 14 | few | . | TRBV10-1 | CASKLGDMNTEAFF | TGCGCCAGCAAGTTGGGGGACATGAACACTGAAGCTTTCTTT
TRBJ2-2 | 14 | few | . | TRBV12-5 | CASGYRPGTGELFF | TGTGCTAGTGGTTACAGGCCGGGCACCGGGGAGCTGTTTTTT
TRBJ2-1 | 15 | . | TRBD2 | TRBV5-4 | CASKVSGGDYNEQFF | TGTGCCAGCAAAGTTAGCGGGGGAGACTACAATGAGCAGTTCTTC
TRBJ1-1 | 14 | . | TRBD1 | TRBV19 | CASSIDRVGTEAFF | TGTGCCAGTAGTATCGACAGGGTTGGGACTGAAGCTTTCTTT
TRBJ1-1 | 14 | . | TRBD1 | TRBV5-1 | CASSKDRANTEAFF | TGCGCCAGCAGCAAGGACAGGGCTAACACTGAAGCTTTCTTT
TRBJ2-7 | 14 | . | TRBD1 | TRBV30 | CAWSVWTGSDEQYF | TGTGCCTGGAGTGTTTGGACAGGGTCAGACGAGCAGTACTTC
TRBJ1-2 | 13 | . | . | TRBV6-5 | CASSFQGLNGYTF | TGTGCCAGCAGTTTTCAGGGATTGAATGGCTACACCTTC
TRBJ2-3 | 14 | . | . | TRBV11-1 | CASSLALAADTQYF | TGTGCCAGCAGCTTAGCGCTTGCGGCAGATACGCAGTATTTT
TRBJ2-7 | 14 | . | . | TRBV5-8 | CASSPTGRSYEQYF | TGTGCCAGCAGCCCCACAGGGCGTTCCTACGAGCAGTACTTC
TRBJ2-3 | 15 | . | TRBD1 | TRBV9 | CASSQRDRGTDTQYF | TGTGCCAGCAGCCAAAGGGACAGGGGGACAGATACGCAGTATTTT
TRBJ1-2 | 15 | . | . | TRBV21-1 | CASSKVAVSAYGYTF | TGTGCCAGCAGCAAAGTAGCGGTGTCGGCTTATGGCTACACCTTC
TRBJ1-1 | 13 | . | . | TRBV18 | CASSEDSNTEAFF | TGTGCCAGCTCAGAGGACTCGAACACTGAAGCTTTCTTT
TRBJ2-3 | 17 | . | TRBD2 | TRBV5-1 | CASSLRGGGALADTQYF | TGCGCCAGCAGCTTAAGGGGCGGGGGGGCGCTGGCAGATACGCAGTATTTT
TRBJ2-1 | 14 | . | TRBD2 | TRBV5-1 | CASSLGREEDEQFF | TGCGCCAGCAGCTTAGGACGGGAGGAGGATGAGCAGTTCTTC
TRBJ2-7 | 15 | . | . | TRBV6-1 | CASSEVGRYDHEQYF | TGTGCCAGCAGTGAAGTGGGCAGGTATGACCACGAGCAGTACTTC
TRBJ2-5 | 16 | . | TRBD2 | TRBV7-3 | CASSLMGGGPQETQYF | TGTGCCAGCAGCTTAATGGGCGGGGGGCCCCAAGAGACCCAGTACTTC
TRBJ1-5 | 17 | . | . | TRBV19 | CASSIIQGDPFDQPQHF | TGTGCCAGTAGTATTATACAGGGCGACCCGTTTGATCAGCCCCAGCATTTT
TRBJ1-2 | 15 | . | . | TRBV4-1 | CASSQGFRGNYGYTF | TGCGCCAGCAGCCAAGGGTTTAGGGGGAACTATGGCTACACCTTC
TRBJ1-1 | 12 | . | . | TRBV19 | CASSMGGTEAFF | TGTGCCAGTAGTATGGGGGGAACTGAAGCTTTCTTT
TRBJ2-1 | 16 | . | . | TRBV18 | CASSLARGQKNNEQFF | TGTGCCAGCTCACTCGCTCGAGGACAGAAAAACAATGAGCAGTTCTTC
TRBJ1-5 | 15 | few | . | TRBV5-5 | CASSFIAGGNQPQHF | TGTGCCAGCAGCTTTATAGCAGGGGGCAATCAGCCCCAGCATTTT